This note documents a single T cell receptor (beta chain) sequence. The specificity of this receptor is unknown. Qualities for individual bases were not recorded, and no much larger clone is one base off. This specimen's time point label, per the study, means: pretreatment peripheral blood. The cohort comprised 25 to 35 patients with locally advanced or metastatic urothelial carcinoma treated at Memorial Sloan Kettering on a trial protocol. Peripheral blood mononuclear cells were collected pretreatment and during treatment, with between 1 and 8 total time points obtained per patient. The Qiagen DNeasy Blood extraction kit was used to purify genomic DNA from total PBMCs and from tumor samples. Collected pretreatment and during treatment, PBMCs were isolated and stored as previously described. V and J lose 0 bases and 8 bases, and a span of 10 bases separates them. The germline V gene provides CDR1 MNHEY and CDR2 SVGAGI. The CDR3 measures 13 amino acids from cysteine to phenylalanine. The DNA shown is the 39-base CDR3, in frame from base 1.

This sample is part of a study of PD-L1 blockade in urothelial cancer (dated by TCRdb to 2016 to 2017). Study-level background: Every patient began therapy around 2014 and was given atezolizumab 1,200 mg intravenously every 3 weeks. About 90% of the roughly 29 patients were identified as males with urothelial cancer of bladder origin, and a prior smoking history was reported by 18 of 29 patients. An ECOG performance status of 0 or 1 was recorded for the patients, and 0 to 3 prior chemotherapy regimens had been received by the patients. Blood samples were analyzed 3 weeks after the start of treatment (second dose) and 6 weeks after the start of treatment. Blood samples yielded a median of roughly 150,000 T cells and tens of thousands of unique TCRs, with median clonality around 0.084. The study was an exploratory multi-omic analysis of somatic, immune and clinical correlates of response to PD-L1 blockade with atezolizumab in urothelial cancer. Pretreatment tumor samples, along with matched peripheral blood collected serially before and after atezolizumab treatment, underwent TCR sequencing. Durable clinical benefit was defined as progression-free survival longer than 6 months, and TCR features were also tested against progression-free and overall survival. In the same patients who had TCR sequencing, pretreatment tumors also underwent whole exome sequencing and RNA sequencing. Some ten patients reached durable clinical benefit, while some 19 patients did not. Pretreatment blood TCR-seq was available for about 27 patients, at least one posttreatment blood collection was obtained for 24 patients, and tumor TCR-seq was available for 24 patients. The research as a whole found: Improved progression-free and overall survival was associated with having pretreatment peripheral blood TCR clonality below the median. At 3 weeks after the start of treatment, tumor-associated TCR clones in peripheral blood had expanded more in patients with durable benefit (n ≈ 23, p = 0.022). Because the sample size was small (n ≈ 30) and many exploratory analyses were performed, the results are intended to be hypothesis-generating.

Each PCR received spiked-in synthetic TCR analog templates so that absolute template abundance could be estimated from read counts. TCRbeta CDR3 regions were amplified from genomic DNA with bias-controlled V and J gene primers using the immunoSEQ assay. Sequencing of rearranged TCRbeta segments was done at approximately 20X coverage. Per the original workflow: Sequencing errors were corrected by clustering and CDR3s were annotated against IMGT to assign V, D and J genes. Downstream analyses used only productive TCRbeta rearrangements and left out out-of-frame or stop-codon sequences. Clonality was calculated as one minus the Shannon entropy normalized by the log of the number of unique productive sequences. Clones differing between time points or between blood and tumor were identified using Fisher's exact test with Benjamini-Hochberg correction, with an adjusted p below 0.01 applied as the threshold. Here the immuneACCESS table is served through TCRdb, limited to in-frame sequences with V and J called. Missing clones are a known gap in these copies; in checked studies unresolved V genes cover under half, and the rest lacks a known reason. The V and J calls and clone size come from that table; D and trimming were worked out from the DNA. Here the sample has more than 40,000 clones; 75% to 85% occur a single time. Around 1.5% of the sample is in the top ten clones.

This clonotype was sampled from a man aged 45 to 65 with urothelial cancer. The material was PBMCs, obtained around atezolizumab (anti-PD-L1) treatment. The V and J segments used are TRBV6-5 and TRBJ1-1; the D gene remains uncertain. Here the CDR3 is given as CASSYSRRGEAFF. The nucleotide sequence is given as TGTGCCAGCAGTTACTCAAGGCGAGGCGAAGCTTTCTTT.